This note documents a single TCR beta chain sequence. The record originates from a study of OX40 agonist ivuxolimab in advanced cancers. TCRdb's table, derived via immunoSEQ multiplex PCR, lists solely in-frame clones and lacks some. The sample consists of some 70,000 clones, 88% of them appearing once. The receptor was derived from an adult with an advanced solid tumor such as melanoma, head and neck, liver or kidney cancer. The source material was CD4+ or CD8+ T cells sorted from blood, sampled in a trial of the OX40 agonist ivuxolimab.

CDR3 DNA: TGTGCCAGCACCTTCACAGCTTACAATGAGCAGTTCTTC. Translation: CASTFTAYNEQFF. The J gene is TRBJ2-1, the V gene TRBV7-9; D ambiguous. The CDR3 loop spans 13 amino acids. Trimming stripped 7 bases from V and 4 bases from J, with 11 bases between. CDR1 and CDR2 from the germline V gene are SEHNR and FQNEAQ (reference sequence).